The clone carrying this TCR beta chain was observed at least ten times. These data originate in a study of identical twins. The V segment lost 4 bases and the J segment 0 bases; nucleotides outside the gene matches: 4. The CDR3 has 15 amino acids. CDR1 is SGHTS and CDR2 is YDEGEE in the germline V gene. MiXCR, run by TCRdb on the 5' RACE reads, gives a single entry per CDR3 protein. The top ten clones hold roughly 0.9% of a sample with 500,000 to 600,000 distinct CDR3 sequences, 20% to 25% of them seen once. The sample was also linked to a second study, of T cells expressing NK-cell markers. That publication notes: Sorted CD3+CD56-NKG2C+, CD3+CD56+NKG2C+ and CD3+CD56+NKG2C- T cells supplied the TCR beta repertoires.

The TCR comes from a woman under 30 in good health. The chain joins TRBV5-8 to TRBJ2-1, with 7 bases matching TRBD2. Sample: CD4+ T cells sorted from blood. CDR3 in amino acids: CASSAGVSSYNEQFF. The DNA for the CDR3 is TGTGCCAGCAGCGCGGGGGTCAGCTCCTACAATGAGCAGTTCTTC.